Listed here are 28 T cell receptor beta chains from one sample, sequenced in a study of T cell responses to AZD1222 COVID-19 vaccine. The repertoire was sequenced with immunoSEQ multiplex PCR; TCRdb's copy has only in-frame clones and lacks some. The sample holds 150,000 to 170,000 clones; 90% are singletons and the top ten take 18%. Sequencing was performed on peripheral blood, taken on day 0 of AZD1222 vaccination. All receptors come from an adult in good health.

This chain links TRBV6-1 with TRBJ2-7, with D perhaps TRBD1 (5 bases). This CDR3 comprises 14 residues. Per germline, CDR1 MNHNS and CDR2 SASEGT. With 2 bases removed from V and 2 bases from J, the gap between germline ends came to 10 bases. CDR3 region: CASSESQGTYEQYF. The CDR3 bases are TGTGCCAGCAGTGAATCCCAGGGTACCTACGAGCAGTACTTC.

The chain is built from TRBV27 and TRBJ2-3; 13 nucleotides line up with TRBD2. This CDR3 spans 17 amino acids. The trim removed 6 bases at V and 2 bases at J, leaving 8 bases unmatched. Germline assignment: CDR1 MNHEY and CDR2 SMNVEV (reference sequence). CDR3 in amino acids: CASSRPGLAGVTDTQYF. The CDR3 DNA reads TGTGCCAGCAGCCGACCCGGACTAGCGGGGGTCACAGATACGCAGTATTTT.

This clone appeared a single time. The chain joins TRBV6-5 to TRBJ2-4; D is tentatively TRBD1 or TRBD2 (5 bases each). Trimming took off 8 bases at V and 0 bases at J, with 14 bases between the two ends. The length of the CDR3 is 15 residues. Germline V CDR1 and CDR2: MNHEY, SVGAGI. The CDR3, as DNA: TGTGCCAGCTTCCTTTCCGGGACAGCCAAAAACATTCAGTACTTC. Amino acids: CASFLSGTAKNIQYF.

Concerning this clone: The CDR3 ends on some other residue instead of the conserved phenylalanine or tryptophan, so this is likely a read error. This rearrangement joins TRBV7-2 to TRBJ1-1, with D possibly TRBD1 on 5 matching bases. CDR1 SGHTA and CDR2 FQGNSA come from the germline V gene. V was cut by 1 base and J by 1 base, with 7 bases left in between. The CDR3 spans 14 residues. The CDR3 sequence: CASSLDRWNTEAFL. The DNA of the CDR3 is TGTGCCAGCAGCTTAGACAGGTGGAACACTGAAGCTTTCCTT.

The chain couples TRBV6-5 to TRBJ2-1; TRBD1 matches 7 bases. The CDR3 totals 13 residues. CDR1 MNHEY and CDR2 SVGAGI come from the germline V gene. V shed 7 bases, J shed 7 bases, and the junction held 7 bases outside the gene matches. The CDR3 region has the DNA TGTGCCAGCAACCCGACAGGGAGAAATGAGCAGTTCTTC. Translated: CASNPTGRNEQFF.

Here the CDR3 DNA reads TGTGCCTGGAGTGTACATCAAATCGGGAGGGACGAGCAGTACTTC. This codes for CAWSVHQIGRDEQYF. The gene calls are TRBV30 and TRBJ2-7, with TRBD2 matching 8 bases. V was pared by 0 bases and J by 5 bases, with 9 bases of the junction left unmatched. In germline, CDR1 is GTSNPN, CDR2 SVGIG (reference sequence). This CDR3 has 15 amino acids. Based on the CDR3 plus reference TRBV30 and TRBJ2-7, the full variable domain is SQTIHQWPATLVQPVGSPLSLECTVEGTSNPNLYWYRQAAGRGLQLLFYSVGIGQISSEVPQNLSASRPQDRQFILSSKKLLLSDSGFYLCAWSVHQIGRDEQYFGPGTRLTVT.

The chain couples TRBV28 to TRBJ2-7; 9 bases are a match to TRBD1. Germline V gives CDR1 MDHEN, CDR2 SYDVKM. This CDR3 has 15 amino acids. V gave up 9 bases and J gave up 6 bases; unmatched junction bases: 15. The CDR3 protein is CASGPRDRDLGEQYF. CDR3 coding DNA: TGTGCCAGTGGTCCTCGGGACAGGGACCTCGGCGAGCAGTACTTC. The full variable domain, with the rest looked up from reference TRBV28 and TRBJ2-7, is DVKVTQSSRYLVKRTGEKVFLECVQDMDHENMFWYRQDPGLGLRLIYFSYDVKMKEKGDIPEGYSVSREKKERFSLILESASTNQTSMYLCASGPRDRDLGEQYFGPGTRLTVT.

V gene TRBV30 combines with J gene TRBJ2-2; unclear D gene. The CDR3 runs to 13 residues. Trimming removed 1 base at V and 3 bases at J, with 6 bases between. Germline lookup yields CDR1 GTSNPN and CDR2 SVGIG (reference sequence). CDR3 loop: CAWSGSYTGELFF. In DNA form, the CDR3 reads TGTGCCTGGAGTGGGAGTTACACCGGGGAGCTGTTTTTT.

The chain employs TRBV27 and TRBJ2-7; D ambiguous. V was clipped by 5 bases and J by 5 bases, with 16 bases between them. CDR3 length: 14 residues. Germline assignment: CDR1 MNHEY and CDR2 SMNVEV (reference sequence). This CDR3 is CASSISSSDNEQYF. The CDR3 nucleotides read TGTGCCAGCAGTATCAGTAGTTCCGACAACGAGCAGTACTTC.

The CDR3 loop is CASSFSPQGARYEQYF. The CDR3 DNA reads TGTGCCAGCAGCTTTAGTCCACAGGGGGCGCGCTACGAGCAGTACTTC. V is TRBV7-9 and J is TRBJ2-7, with 9 bases fitting TRBD1. The V and J ends lost 3 bases and 3 bases, in that order; junction bases with no gene match: 9. CDR3 length: 16 amino acids. The germline CDR1 and CDR2 sequences are SEHNR and FQNEAQ (reference sequence).

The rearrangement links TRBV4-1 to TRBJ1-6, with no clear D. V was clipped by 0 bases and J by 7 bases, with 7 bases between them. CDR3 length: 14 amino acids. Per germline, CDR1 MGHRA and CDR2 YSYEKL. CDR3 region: CASSQDRENSPLHF. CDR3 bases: TGCGCCAGCAGCCAAGATAGGGAGAATTCACCCCTCCACTTT.

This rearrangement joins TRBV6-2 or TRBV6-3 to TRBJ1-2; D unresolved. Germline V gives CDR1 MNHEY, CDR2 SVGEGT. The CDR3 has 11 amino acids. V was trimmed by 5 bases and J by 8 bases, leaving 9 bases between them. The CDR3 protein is CASSEESGYTF. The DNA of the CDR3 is TGTGCCAGCAGTGAGGAATCGGGCTACACCTTC.

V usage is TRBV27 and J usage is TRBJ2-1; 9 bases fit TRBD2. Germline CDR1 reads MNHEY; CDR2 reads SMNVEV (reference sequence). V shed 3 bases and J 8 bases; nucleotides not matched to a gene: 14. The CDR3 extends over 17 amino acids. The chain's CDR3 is CASSLLTRGGLSYEQFF. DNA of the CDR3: TGTGCCAGCAGTTTGTTAACGCGGGGGGGCCTTAGTTATGAGCAGTTCTTC.

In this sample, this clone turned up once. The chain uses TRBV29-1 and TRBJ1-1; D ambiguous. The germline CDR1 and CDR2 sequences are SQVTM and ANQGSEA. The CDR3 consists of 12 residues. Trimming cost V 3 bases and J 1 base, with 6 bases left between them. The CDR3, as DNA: TGCAGCGTTGAGCCAGGGAACACTGAAGCTTTCTTT. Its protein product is CSVEPGNTEAFF.

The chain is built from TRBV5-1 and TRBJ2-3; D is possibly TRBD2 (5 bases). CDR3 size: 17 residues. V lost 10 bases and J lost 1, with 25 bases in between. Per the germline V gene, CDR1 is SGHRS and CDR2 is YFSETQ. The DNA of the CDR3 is TGCGCCTCCCGCGAGAGGGCTGCACCAACCGGCACAGATACGCAGTATTTT. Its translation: CASRERAAPTGTDTQYF.

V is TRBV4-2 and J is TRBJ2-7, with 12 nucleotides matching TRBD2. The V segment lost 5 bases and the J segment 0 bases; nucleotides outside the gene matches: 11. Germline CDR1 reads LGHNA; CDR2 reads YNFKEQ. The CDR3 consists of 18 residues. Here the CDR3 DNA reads TGTGCCAGCAGCTCCCGACTAGCGGGAGTCCAAGGCTCCTACGAGCAGTACTTC. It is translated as CASSSRLAGVQGSYEQYF.

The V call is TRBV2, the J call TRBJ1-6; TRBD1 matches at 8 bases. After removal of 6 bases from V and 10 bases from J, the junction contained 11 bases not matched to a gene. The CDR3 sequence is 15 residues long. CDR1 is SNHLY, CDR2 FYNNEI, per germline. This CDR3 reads CASREPDREASPLHF. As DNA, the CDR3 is TGTGCCAGCAGGGAACCGGACAGGGAGGCATCACCCCTCCACTTT. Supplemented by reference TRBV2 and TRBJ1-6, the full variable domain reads EPEVTQTPSHQVTQMGQEVILRCVPISNHLYFYWYRQILGQKVEFLVSFYNNEISEKSEIFDDQFSVERPDGSNFTLKIRSTKLEDSAMYFCASREPDREASPLHFGNGTRLTVT.

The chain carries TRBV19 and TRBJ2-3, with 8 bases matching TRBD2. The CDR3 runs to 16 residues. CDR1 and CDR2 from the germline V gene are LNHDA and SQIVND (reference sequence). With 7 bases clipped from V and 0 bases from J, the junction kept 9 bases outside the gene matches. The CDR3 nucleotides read TGTGCCAGTACCCGAGGCGGGAGGCCCAGCACAGATACGCAGTATTTT. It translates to CASTRGGRPSTDTQYF.

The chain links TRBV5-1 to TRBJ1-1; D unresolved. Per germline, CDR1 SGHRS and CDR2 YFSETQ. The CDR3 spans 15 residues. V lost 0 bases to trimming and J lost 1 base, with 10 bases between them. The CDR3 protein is CASSLGPGPNTEAFF. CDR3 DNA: TGCGCCAGCAGCTTGGGTCCAGGTCCGAACACTGAAGCTTTCTTT.

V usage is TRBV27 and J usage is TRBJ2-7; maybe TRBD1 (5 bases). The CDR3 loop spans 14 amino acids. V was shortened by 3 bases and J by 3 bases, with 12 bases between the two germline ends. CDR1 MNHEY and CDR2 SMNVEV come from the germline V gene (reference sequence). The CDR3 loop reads CASSLGRVGYEQYF. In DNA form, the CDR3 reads TGTGCCAGCAGTTTGGGCAGGGTGGGCTACGAGCAGTACTTC.

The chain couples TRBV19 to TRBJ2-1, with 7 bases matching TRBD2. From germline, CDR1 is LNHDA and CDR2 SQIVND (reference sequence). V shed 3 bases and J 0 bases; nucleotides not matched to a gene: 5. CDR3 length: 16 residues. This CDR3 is CASSIREGSSYNEQFF. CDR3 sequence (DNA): TGTGCCAGTAGTATCAGGGAGGGGAGCTCCTACAATGAGCAGTTCTTC.

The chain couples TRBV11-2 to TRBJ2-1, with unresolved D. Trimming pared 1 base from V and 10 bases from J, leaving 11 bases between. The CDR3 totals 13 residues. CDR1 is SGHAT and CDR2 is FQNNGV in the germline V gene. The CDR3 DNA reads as TGTGCCAGCAGCTTAGTAGGATCTCAGGAGCAGTTCTTC. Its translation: CASSLVGSQEQFF.

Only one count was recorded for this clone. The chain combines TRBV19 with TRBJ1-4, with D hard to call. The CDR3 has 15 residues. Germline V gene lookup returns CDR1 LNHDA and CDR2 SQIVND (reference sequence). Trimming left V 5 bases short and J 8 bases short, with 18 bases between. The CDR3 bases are TGTGCCAGTAGTCCCTCCCTGGCGTGGAGAGAAAAACTGTTTTTT. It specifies CASSPSLAWREKLFF.

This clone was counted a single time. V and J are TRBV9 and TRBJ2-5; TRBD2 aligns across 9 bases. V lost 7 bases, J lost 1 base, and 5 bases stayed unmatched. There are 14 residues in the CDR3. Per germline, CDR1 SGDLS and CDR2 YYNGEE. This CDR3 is CASGAGGPQETQYF. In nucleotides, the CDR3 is TGTGCCAGCGGTGCGGGGGGGCCCCAAGAGACCCAGTACTTC.

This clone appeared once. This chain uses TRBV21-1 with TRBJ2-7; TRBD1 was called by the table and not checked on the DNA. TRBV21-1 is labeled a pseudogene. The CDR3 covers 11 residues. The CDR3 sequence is CASSKGPPPNF. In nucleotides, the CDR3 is TGTGCCAGCAGCAAAGGGCCCCCTCCCAACTTC.

CDR3 sequence reads: CASSELADYEAFF. Written as DNA, the CDR3 is TGTGCCAGCAGTGAATTGGCGGACTATGAAGCTTTCTTT. This chain uses TRBV25-1 with TRBJ1-1; D is ambiguous. V lost 1 base and J lost 7, with 10 bases in between. Germline V lookup: CDR1 MGHDK, CDR2 SYGVNS. The length of the CDR3 is 13 residues.

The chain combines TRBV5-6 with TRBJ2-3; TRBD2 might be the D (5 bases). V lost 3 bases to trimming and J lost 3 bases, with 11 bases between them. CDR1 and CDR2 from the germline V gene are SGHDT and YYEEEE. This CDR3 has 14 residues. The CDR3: CASSSGIGTDTQYF. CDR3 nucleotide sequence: TGTGCCAGCAGCTCCGGGATAGGTACAGATACGCAGTATTTT.

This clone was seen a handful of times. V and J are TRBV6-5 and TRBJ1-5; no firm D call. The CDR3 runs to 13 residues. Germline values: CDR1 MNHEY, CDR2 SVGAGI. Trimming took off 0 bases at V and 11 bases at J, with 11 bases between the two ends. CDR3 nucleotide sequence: TGTGCCAGCAGTTACTCAGGGTTAGGAGCCCAGCATTTT. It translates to CASSYSGLGAQHF.